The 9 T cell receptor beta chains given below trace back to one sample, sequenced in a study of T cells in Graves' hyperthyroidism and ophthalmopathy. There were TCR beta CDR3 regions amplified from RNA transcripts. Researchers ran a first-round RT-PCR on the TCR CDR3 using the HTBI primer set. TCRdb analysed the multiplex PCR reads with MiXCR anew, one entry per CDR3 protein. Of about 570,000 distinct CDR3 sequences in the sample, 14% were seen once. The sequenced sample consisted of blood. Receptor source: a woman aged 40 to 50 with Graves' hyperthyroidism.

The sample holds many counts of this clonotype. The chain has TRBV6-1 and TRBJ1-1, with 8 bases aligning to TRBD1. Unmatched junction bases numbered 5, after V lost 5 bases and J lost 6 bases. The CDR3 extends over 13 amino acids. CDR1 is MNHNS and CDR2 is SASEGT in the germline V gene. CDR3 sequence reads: CASSSGGAAEAFF. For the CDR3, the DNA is TGTGCCAGCAGTTCAGGGGGCGCCGCTGAAGCTTTCTTT.

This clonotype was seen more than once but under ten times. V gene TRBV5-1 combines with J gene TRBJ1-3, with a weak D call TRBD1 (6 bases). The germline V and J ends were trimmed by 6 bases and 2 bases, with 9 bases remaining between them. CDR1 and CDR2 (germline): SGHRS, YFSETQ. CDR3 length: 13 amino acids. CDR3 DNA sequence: TGCGCCAGCACCGGGGGGCCTGGAAACACCATATATTTT. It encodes CASTGGPGNTIYF.

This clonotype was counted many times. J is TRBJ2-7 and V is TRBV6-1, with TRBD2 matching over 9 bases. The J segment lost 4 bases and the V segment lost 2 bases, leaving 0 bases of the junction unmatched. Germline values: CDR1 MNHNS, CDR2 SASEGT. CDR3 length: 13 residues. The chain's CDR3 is CASSELAGYEQYF. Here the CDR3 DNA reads TGTGCCAGCAGTGAACTAGCGGGATACGAGCAGTACTTC.

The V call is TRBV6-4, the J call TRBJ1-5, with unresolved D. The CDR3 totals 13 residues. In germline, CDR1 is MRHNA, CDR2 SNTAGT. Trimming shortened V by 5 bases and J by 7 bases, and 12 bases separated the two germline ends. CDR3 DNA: TGTGCCAGCAGTCCCGAGACCGGCCAGCCCCAGCATTTT. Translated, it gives CASSPETGQPQHF.

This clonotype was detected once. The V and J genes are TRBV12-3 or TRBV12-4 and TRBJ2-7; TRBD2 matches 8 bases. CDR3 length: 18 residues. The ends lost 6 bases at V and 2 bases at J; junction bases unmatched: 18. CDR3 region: CASSVGWSGSPSPYEQYF. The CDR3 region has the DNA TGTGCCAGCAGCGTAGGATGGAGCGGGAGCCCCTCACCCTACGAGCAGTACTTC.

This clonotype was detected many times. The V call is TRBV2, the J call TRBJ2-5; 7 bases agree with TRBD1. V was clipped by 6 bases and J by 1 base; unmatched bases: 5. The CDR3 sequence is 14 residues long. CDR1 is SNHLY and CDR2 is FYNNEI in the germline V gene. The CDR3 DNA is TGTGCCAGCAGCCTGACAGGGAGCCAAGAGACCCAGTACTTC. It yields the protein CASSLTGSQETQYF.

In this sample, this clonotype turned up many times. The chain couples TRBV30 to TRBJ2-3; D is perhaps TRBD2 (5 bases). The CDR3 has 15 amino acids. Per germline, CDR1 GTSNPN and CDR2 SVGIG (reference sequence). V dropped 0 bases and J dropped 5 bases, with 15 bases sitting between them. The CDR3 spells CAWSVQRGLLDTQYF. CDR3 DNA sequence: TGTGCCTGGAGTGTACAGCGCGGGCTTTTAGATACGCAGTATTTT.

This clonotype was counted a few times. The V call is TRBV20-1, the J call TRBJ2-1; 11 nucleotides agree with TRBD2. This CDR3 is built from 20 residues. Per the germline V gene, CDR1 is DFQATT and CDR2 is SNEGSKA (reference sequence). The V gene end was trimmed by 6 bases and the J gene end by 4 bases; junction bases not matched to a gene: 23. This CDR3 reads CSAKTSGIAGAVRPYNEQFF. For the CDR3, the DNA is TGCAGTGCCAAGACTAGCGGGATCGCCGGTGCCGTCCGACCATACAATGAGCAGTTCTTC.

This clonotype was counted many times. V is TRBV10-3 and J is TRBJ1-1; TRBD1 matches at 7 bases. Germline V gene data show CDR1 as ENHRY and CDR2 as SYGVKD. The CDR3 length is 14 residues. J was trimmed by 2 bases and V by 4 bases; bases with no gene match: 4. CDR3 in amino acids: CAISVKGANTEAFF. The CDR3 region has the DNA TGTGCCATCAGTGTAAAGGGGGCAAACACTGAAGCTTTCTTT.